This T cell receptor beta chain comes out of a study of T cells in Graves' hyperthyroidism and ophthalmopathy (dated by TCRdb to the late 2010s). Some background on the complete study: Peripheral blood was collected at initial diagnosis, before any treatment. TCR V-J signatures able to tell the groups apart were searched for in a discovery cohort of 90 to 100 patients, of whom about 40 had Graves' ophthalmopathy and roughly 58 had stable Graves' hyperthyroidism. Prospective prediction of ophthalmopathy was tested in an independent validation cohort consisting of about 20 hyperthyroidism patients and 15 or so patients who later progressed to ophthalmopathy. The 100 or so discovery patients were randomly split 7:3 into training and test sets. Thyroid tissue and blood T-cell repertoires from about six Graves' hyperthyroidism patients were also compared in the study. Once sampling was done, hyperthyroidism patients were given methimazole at a starting dose of 30 mg daily, whereas ophthalmopathy patients were given high-dose intravenous methylprednisolone. The paper describes TCR Vbeta CDR3 sequencing of 140 or so peripheral blood samples, made up of roughly 40 ophthalmopathy patients, roughly 72 hyperthyroidism patients and 17 progressor patients.

At the junction V is shortened by 0 bases and J by 8 bases, with 4 bases in between. According to the germline V gene (reference sequence), CDR1 reads WNHNN and CDR2 reads SYGVQD. Reading from cysteine to phenylalanine, the CDR3 counts 12 amino acids. Only the CDR3 DNA stays, 36 bases, in frame from base 1. Only a few counts were recorded for this clonotype. Its antigen is not yet known. Base qualities are not provided; no much larger clone lies one nucleotide away. The TCR beta CDR3 regions were amplified from the RNA transcripts. A first-round RT-PCR of the TCR CDR3 used the HTBI primer set with the Qiagen OneStep RT-PCR kit. Libraries were constructed in a second round of multiplex PCR, after which size selection and purification were performed. The libraries were sequenced on an Illumina HiSeq2000 using paired-end 100 bp reads. Processing in the source paper ran as follows. SOAPnuke was used to process the raw data, removing reads that contained adapters or uncalled bases, had a mean Phred below 15, or lacked an exact match to the constant primer or identifier. COPE v1.2.5 was used to merge high-quality paired reads, and clonotypes were defined as unique nucleotide sequences. Clonotypes were aligned to IMGT TRBV, TRBD and TRBJ reference segments using MiTCR v1.1. The analysis included only V-J combinations with a frequency above 0.0001, which together covered approximately 99% of the repertoires. The TCS score was defined as F50 (clonal expansion) divided by E x V (chaos), with BLOSUM62-based TCRdist calculated between CDR3 peptides within each V-J. Welch's t-statistics and random forest reduced 500 to 550 V-J features to fewer than 15, which were used in a naive Bayes classifier (R e1071). TCRdb took the public reads, trimmed them with fastp at Q25, ran MiXCR for clone calling and kept in-frame beta chains. Merged by CDR3 protein, the rows form single entries marked with the most common genes and DNA. None of the V and J calls come from the authors' own analysis; TCRdb made them. The sample table contains a few hundred thousand distinct CDR3 sequences; only one count was recorded for about 20% of them. Under 55% of the sample lies in the top ten.

Moderately to severely active disease, a Clinical Activity Score of at least 3, a NOSPECS grade of at least 4, and a duration under 3 months were present in ophthalmopathy patients. Patients with uncontrolled infections, other autoimmune diseases, pregnancy or lactation were excluded. Diagnoses relied on clinical symptoms, serum thyroxine and TRAb, thyroid ultrasound and orbital computed tomography. PBMCs were separated from approximately 9.9 ml of fresh peripheral blood using Ficoll-Paque density gradient centrifugation. Total RNA was extracted with Trizol reagent, and quality was checked on an Agilent 2100 Bioanalyzer. What the authors observed across the whole study: No statistical method was used to fix the sample size in advance, and group allocation was not hidden from the investigators. In validation, the model predicted progression to ophthalmopathy with 55% to 71% sensitivity and less than 80% specificity, a median of about 6 months before onset. Ophthalmopathy was separated from stable hyperthyroidism by a 13 V-J signature model, with around 90% sensitivity and around 81% specificity obtained in cross-validation and 80%/75% obtained in testing. Blood samples also contained most of the expanded thyroid clonotypes (frequency above 0.001), which suggests that blood repertoires may reflect thyroid immune responses.

Recombination connected TRBV10-1 to TRBJ1-4; the D gene lacks a confident call. This receptor was obtained from an older woman with Graves' ophthalmopathy. The sample consisted of blood. The DNA sequence is TGCGCCAGCAGTGAGTCCGGGGAAAAACTGTTTTTT. This gives the protein CASSESGEKLFF.